The clone carrying this T cell receptor beta chain was recorded a few times. Its antigen is as yet unknown. Constant-segment primers were used for 5'RACE, and the resulting TCR alpha and TCR beta cDNA libraries carried sample barcodes and UMIs. TCRdb re-called the 5' RACE reads through MiXCR, storing one row per CDR3 protein. The data show 250,000 to 300,000 distinct CDR3 sequences, under 20% seen once. This sample was taken from a study of T-cell memory formation after mild COVID-19. Trimming took off 5 bases at V and 8 bases at J, with 12 bases between the two ends. The CDR3 spans 12 residues. CDR1 is SNHLY, CDR2 FYNNEI, per germline. Points from the study as a whole: CD4+ clones that contracted lay mainly in CM and EM; CD8+ ones lay in EMRA. Memory sampled before infection contained some responding clones, suggesting cross-reactive memory joined.

This sequence originates from a man aged 18-30 years who had mild COVID-19 (a few samples of this study predate the infection). Cell type and time point are not known. The specimen was PBMCs or a T cell subset sorted from them (not recorded which). J is TRBJ1-1 and V is TRBV2, with D maybe TRBD1 (6 bases). The CDR3 DNA follows: TGTGCCAGCAGTCTACAAAGGGGGGAAGCTTTCTTT. Its translation: CASSLQRGEAFF.